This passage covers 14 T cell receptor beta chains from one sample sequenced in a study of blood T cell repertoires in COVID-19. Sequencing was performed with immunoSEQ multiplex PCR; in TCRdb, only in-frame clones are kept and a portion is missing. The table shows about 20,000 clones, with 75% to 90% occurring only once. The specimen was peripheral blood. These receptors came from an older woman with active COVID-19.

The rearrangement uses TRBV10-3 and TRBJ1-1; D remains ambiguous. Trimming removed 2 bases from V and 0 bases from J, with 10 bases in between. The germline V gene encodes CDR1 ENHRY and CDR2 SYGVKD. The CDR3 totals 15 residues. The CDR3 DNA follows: TGTGCCATCAGTGAGCCCGGACTGATGAACACTGAAGCTTTCTTT. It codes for CAISEPGLMNTEAFF.

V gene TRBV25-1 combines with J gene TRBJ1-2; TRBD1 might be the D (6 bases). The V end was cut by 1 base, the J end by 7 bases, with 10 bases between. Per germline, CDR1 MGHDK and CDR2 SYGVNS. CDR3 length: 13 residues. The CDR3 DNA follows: TGTGCCAGCAGTGAATTGAGGGGGGGTGGCTACACCTTC. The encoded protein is CASSELRGGGYTF.

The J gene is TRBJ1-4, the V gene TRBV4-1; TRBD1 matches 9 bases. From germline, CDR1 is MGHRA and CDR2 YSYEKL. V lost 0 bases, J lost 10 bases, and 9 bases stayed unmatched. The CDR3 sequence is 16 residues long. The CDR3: CASSQESGTGNRKLFF. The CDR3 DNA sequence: TGCGCCAGCAGCCAAGAGTCCGGGACAGGGAATCGAAAACTGTTTTTT.

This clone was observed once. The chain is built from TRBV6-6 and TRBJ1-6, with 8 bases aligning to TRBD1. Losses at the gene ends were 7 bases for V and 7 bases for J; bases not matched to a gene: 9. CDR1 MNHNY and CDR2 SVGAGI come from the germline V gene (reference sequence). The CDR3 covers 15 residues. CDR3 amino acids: CASNQPGGDNSPLHF. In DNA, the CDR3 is TGTGCCAGCAACCAACCAGGGGGCGACAATTCACCCCTCCACTTT.

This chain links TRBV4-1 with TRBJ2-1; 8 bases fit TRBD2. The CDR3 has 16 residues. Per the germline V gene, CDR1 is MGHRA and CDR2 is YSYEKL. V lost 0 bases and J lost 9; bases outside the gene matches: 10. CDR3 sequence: CASSQDATSAHTEQFF. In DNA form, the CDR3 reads TGCGCCAGCAGCCAAGATGCGACTAGCGCGCATACTGAGCAGTTCTTC.

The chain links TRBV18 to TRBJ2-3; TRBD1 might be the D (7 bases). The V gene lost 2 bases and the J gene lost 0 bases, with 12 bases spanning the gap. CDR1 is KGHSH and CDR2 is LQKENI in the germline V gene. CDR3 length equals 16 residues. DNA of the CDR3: TGTGCCAGCTCACCATATCAGGGGGGTAGCACAGATACGCAGTATTTT. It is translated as CASSPYQGGSTDTQYF.

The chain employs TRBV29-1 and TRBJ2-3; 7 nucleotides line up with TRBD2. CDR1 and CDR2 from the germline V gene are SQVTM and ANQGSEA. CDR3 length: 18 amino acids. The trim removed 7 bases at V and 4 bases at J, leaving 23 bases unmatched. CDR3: CSATPLIGGVGVPDTQYF. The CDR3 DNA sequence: TGCAGCGCGACACCCCTGATTGGGGGGGTTGGGGTCCCAGATACGCAGTATTTT.

The CDR3, as DNA: TGCGCCAGCAGCCAAGGCTACGTCTACGAGCAGTACTTC. Translation: CASSQGYVYEQYF. This chain uses TRBV4-1 with TRBJ2-7; D is undetermined. This CDR3 spans 13 amino acids. Between the trimmed V and J ends, which lost 1 base and 3 bases, there was a span of 7 bases. Germline V lookup: CDR1 MGHRA, CDR2 YSYEKL.

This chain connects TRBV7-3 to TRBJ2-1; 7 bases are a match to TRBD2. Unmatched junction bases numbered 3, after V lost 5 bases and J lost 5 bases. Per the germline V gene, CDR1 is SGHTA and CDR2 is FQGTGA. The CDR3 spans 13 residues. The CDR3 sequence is CASSLGLNNEQFF. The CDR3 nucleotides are TGTGCCAGCAGCCTGGGACTAAACAATGAGCAGTTCTTC. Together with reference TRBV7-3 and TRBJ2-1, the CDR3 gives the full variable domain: GAGVSQTPSNKVTEKGKYVELRCDPISGHTALYWYRQSLGQGPEFLIYFQGTGAADDSGLPNDRFFAVRPEGSVSTLKIQRTERGDSAVYLCASSLGLNNEQFFGPGTRLTVL.

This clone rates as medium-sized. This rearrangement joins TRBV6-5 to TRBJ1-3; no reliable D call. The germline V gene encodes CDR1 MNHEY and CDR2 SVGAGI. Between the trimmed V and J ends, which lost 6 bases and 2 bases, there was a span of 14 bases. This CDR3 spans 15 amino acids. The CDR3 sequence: CASRTKAEAGNTIYF. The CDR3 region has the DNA TGTGCCAGCAGGACTAAGGCGGAGGCTGGAAACACCATATATTTT.

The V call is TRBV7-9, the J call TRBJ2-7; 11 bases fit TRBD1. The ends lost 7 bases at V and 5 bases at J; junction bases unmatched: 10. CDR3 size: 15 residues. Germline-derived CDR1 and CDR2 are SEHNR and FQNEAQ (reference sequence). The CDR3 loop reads CASTETGQGVHEQYF. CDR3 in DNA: TGTGCCAGCACCGAGACGGGACAGGGGGTCCACGAGCAGTACTTC.

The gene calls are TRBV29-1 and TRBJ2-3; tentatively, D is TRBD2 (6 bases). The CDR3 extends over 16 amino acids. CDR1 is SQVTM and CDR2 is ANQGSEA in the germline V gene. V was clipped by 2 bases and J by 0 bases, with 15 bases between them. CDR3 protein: CSVEILEEGSTDTQYF. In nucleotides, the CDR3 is TGCAGCGTTGAAATTCTTGAGGAGGGAAGCACAGATACGCAGTATTTT.

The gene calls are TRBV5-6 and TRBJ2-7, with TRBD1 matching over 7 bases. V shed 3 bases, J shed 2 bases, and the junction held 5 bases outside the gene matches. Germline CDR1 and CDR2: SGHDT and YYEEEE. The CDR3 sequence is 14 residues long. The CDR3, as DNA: TGTGCCAGCAGCTCCTGGACAGGAACCTACGAGCAGTACTTC. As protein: CASSSWTGTYEQYF.

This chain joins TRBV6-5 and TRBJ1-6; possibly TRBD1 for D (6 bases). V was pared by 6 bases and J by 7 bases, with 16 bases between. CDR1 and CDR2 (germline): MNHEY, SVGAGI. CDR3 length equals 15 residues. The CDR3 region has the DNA TGTGCCAGCAGCGAGGGGGTAGTTCCCAATTCACCCCTCCACTTT. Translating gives CASSEGVVPNSPLHF.